This paragraph reports one T cell receptor beta chain. Antigen specificity is unknown. TCR beta CDR3 regions were amplified from RNA transcripts. The study used the HTBI primer set for a first-round RT-PCR of the TCR CDR3. TCRdb analysed the multiplex PCR reads with MiXCR anew, one entry per CDR3 protein. The sample carries more than 300,000 distinct CDR3 sequences, roughly 13% recorded once. The sample is drawn from a study of T cells in Graves' hyperthyroidism and ophthalmopathy. Study-level points and caveats: Blood shared most expanded thyroid clonotypes above 0.001. Ophthalmopathy was told apart from stable hyperthyroidism by a 13 V-J model.

This TCR came from an older woman with Graves' hyperthyroidism. The specimen sequenced was blood.

CDR3 bases: TGTGCCAGTAGGAAGGTAGGGGAAGAGACCCAGTACTTC. Its translation: CASRKVGEETQYF. This sequence joins TRBV19 and TRBJ2-5; D perhaps matches TRBD1 (5 bases). Germline V gene sequence: CDR1 LNHDA, CDR2 SQIVND (reference sequence). CDR3 length: 13 amino acids. Between the trimmed V and J ends, which lost 6 bases and 3 bases, there was a span of 11 bases.